This entry lists 19 T cell receptor beta chains sequenced from one sample in a study of blood T cell repertoires in COVID-19. The data were produced by immunoSEQ multiplex PCR, yet TCRdb's version contains in-frame clones alone and is incomplete. The sample lists approximately 170,000 clones, 70% to 90% occurring once. The sequenced material came from peripheral blood. Receptors were obtained from a man aged 35 to 55 who had recovered from COVID-19.

This chain joins TRBV12-3 or TRBV12-4 and TRBJ2-5; no clear D gene. This CDR3 spans 13 amino acids. Deletions cut 6 bases from V and 2 bases from J, with 10 bases between. CDR3 protein: CASSLGEQETQYF. For the CDR3, the DNA is TGTGCCAGCAGCCTAGGAGAGCAAGAGACCCAGTACTTC.

The rearrangement links TRBV19 to TRBJ1-5; 7 nucleotides line up with TRBD1. The CDR3 contains 16 residues. Germline-derived CDR1 and CDR2 are LNHDA and SQIVND (reference sequence). With 5 bases clipped from V and 0 bases from J, the junction kept 7 bases outside the gene matches. The CDR3 DNA reads as TGTGCCAGTAGTTCGACAGGGTCCAATAGCAATCAGCCCCAGCATTTT. It is translated as CASSSTGSNSNQPQHF.

This chain connects TRBV10-3 to TRBJ2-3; tentative D call: TRBD1 (6 bases). The germline V gene has CDR1 ENHRY and CDR2 SYGVKD. The CDR3 is 13 amino acids. The ends were cut back, 8 bases at V and 1 base at J, with 10 bases in the middle. CDR3 coding DNA: TGTGCCATCGGCGCAGGGGGCACAGATACGCAGTATTTT. As protein: CAIGAGGTDTQYF.

J is TRBJ2-3 and V is TRBV7-2; 7 bases are shared with TRBD1. J lost 3 bases, V lost 4 bases, and 7 bases had no gene match. Germline assignment: CDR1 SGHTA and CDR2 FQGNSA. The CDR3 sequence is 15 residues long. CDR3 nucleotide sequence: TGTGCCAGCAGCTGGATAACAGGGGTGACAGATACGCAGTATTTT. Its protein product is CASSWITGVTDTQYF.

V usage is TRBV6-2 or TRBV6-3 and J usage is TRBJ2-5; 10 bases are shared with TRBD2. Germline lookup yields CDR1 MNHEY and CDR2 SVGEGT. The CDR3 is made up of 15 amino acids. Trimming removed 6 bases from V and 7 bases from J; junction bases left unmatched: 11. The DNA of the CDR3 is TGTGCCAGCAGCCAGACTAGCGGGTACCCCGGGACCCAGTACTTC. Amino acids: CASSQTSGYPGTQYF.

The V call is TRBV19, the J call TRBJ2-1, with TRBD1 identical over 10 bases. Germline V lookup: CDR1 LNHDA, CDR2 SQIVND (reference sequence). Germline trimming cut 7 bases from V and 9 bases from J; bases unmatched to any gene: 9. This CDR3 is 14 amino acids long. The CDR3 sequence: CASTPGQGSGEQFF. The CDR3 region has the DNA TGTGCCAGTACTCCGGGACAGGGGTCTGGTGAGCAGTTCTTC.

This clone was detected a few times. The rearrangement links TRBV6-6 to TRBJ1-5; D might be TRBD1 (6 bases). The CDR3 is made up of 13 amino acids. Trimming took off 5 bases at V and 4 bases at J, with 9 bases between the two ends. In germline, CDR1 is MNHNY, CDR2 SVGAGI (reference sequence). CDR3 amino acids: CASSGQKNQPQHF. The CDR3 DNA follows: TGTGCCAGCAGTGGACAGAAGAATCAGCCCCAGCATTTT.

The gene calls are TRBV6-2 or TRBV6-3 and TRBJ1-5; D is perhaps TRBD1 (6 bases). The CDR3 has 14 residues. Germline V gene lookup returns CDR1 MNHEY and CDR2 SVGEGT. Trimming stripped 2 bases from V and 3 bases from J, with 8 bases between. DNA for the CDR3: TGTGCCAGCAGTTACGGGGACAACAATCAGCCCCAGCATTTT. Amino acid sequence: CASSYGDNNQPQHF.

This clone was recorded only once. This chain connects TRBV9 to TRBJ1-2; 10 nucleotides match TRBD1. The V segment lost 1 base and the J segment 7 bases; nucleotides outside the gene matches: 10. The CDR3 totals 16 residues. Germline V lookup: CDR1 SGDLS, CDR2 YYNGEE. The CDR3 here is CASSVLPGTGAGGYTF. In DNA, the CDR3 is TGTGCCAGCAGCGTATTGCCCGGGACAGGGGCTGGTGGCTACACCTTC.

This chain links TRBV20-1 with TRBJ1-5; D gene unclear. The CDR3 is 8 amino acids. Trimming cost V 7 bases and J 8 bases, with 3 bases left between them. Looked up from germline, CDR1 is DFQATT and CDR2 is SNEGSKA (reference sequence). DNA for the CDR3: TGCAGTGTAAAGCCCCAGCATTTT. It specifies CSVKPQHF.

The V and J genes are TRBV9 and TRBJ2-5; D might be TRBD2 (7 bases). Germline V lookup: CDR1 SGDLS, CDR2 YYNGEE. CDR3 length equals 14 residues. The ends were cut back, 2 bases at V and 4 bases at J, with 12 bases in the middle. The CDR3 DNA reads as TGTGCCAGCAGCGTCGTGGGGGGGCCAGAGACCCAGTACTTC. It is translated as CASSVVGGPETQYF.

The rearrangement uses TRBV28 and TRBJ1-1, with D tentatively TRBD1 (5 bases). Germline CDR1 reads MDHEN; CDR2 reads SYDVKM. The length of the CDR3 is 17 residues. Trimming shortened V by 1 base and J by 0 bases, and 15 bases separated the two germline ends. The CDR3: CASSLFAGVGMNTEAFF. The CDR3 nucleotides are TGTGCCAGCAGTTTATTCGCGGGGGTGGGTATGAACACTGAAGCTTTCTTT.

The CDR3 sequence is CASSFGIAYGYTF. The CDR3 region has the DNA TGTGCCAGCAGTTTCGGCATAGCCTATGGCTACACCTTC. V gene TRBV12-3 or TRBV12-4 combines with J gene TRBJ1-2; D is unresolved. V lost 3 bases and J 4 bases, leaving 9 bases between the germline ends. The CDR3 consists of 13 residues.

The V call is TRBV19, the J call TRBJ1-1, with 7 bases matching TRBD1. The CDR3 runs to 14 residues. Germline V gene lookup returns CDR1 LNHDA and CDR2 SQIVND (reference sequence). With V trimmed by 4 bases and J by 1 base, 3 bases remained unmatched. CDR3 nucleotide sequence: TGTGCCAGTAGTAAACAGGGGACGAACACTGAAGCTTTCTTT. This gives the protein CASSKQGTNTEAFF.

The chain links TRBV24-1 to TRBJ2-1; D is undetermined. The CDR3 runs to 12 residues. CDR1 is KGHDR, CDR2 SFDVKD, per germline. The ends were cut back, 4 bases at V and 9 bases at J, with 9 bases in the middle. CDR3 sequence: CATSDVTGEQFF. The CDR3 DNA is TGTGCCACCAGTGACGTTACGGGTGAGCAGTTCTTC.

The chain couples TRBV6-5 to TRBJ2-3, with 7 bases lining up with TRBD1. From germline, CDR1 is MNHEY and CDR2 SVGAGI. This CDR3 is built from 14 residues. V lost 6 bases, J lost 3 bases, and 6 bases stayed unmatched. In DNA form, the CDR3 reads TGTGCCAGCAGCTTACAGGGGTTAACAGATACGCAGTATTTT. Protein sequence: CASSLQGLTDTQYF.

The chain has TRBV11-2 and TRBJ2-5; tentative D call: TRBD2 (7 bases). Germline CDR1 SGHAT, CDR2 FQNNGV. Trimming stripped 4 bases from V and 5 bases from J, with 14 bases between. The CDR3 is 14 amino acids. The CDR3 DNA reads as TGTGCCAGCAGCTCTTGGGGGGGCCATGAGACCCAGTACTTC. Its translation: CASSSWGGHETQYF.

V is TRBV27 and J is TRBJ2-5; perhaps TRBD1 as D (6 bases). V was trimmed by 5 bases and J by 5 bases, leaving 15 bases between them. The CDR3 consists of 14 residues. The V gene's germline CDR1 is MNHEY and CDR2 SMNVEV (reference sequence). CDR3 sequence reads: CASSLTGIGETQYF. DNA of the CDR3: TGTGCCAGCAGTCTTACAGGGATTGGGGAGACCCAGTACTTC.

The chain has TRBV6-5 and TRBJ2-1; 9 positions match TRBD2. Germline V lookup: CDR1 MNHEY, CDR2 SVGAGI. The CDR3 covers 14 residues. The junction had 11 bases not matched to a gene; V was cut back by 10 bases and J by 7 bases. The DNA for the CDR3 is TGTGCCATTACTAGCGGGTCGGGGAAAAATGAGCAGTTCTTC. This translates into CAITSGSGKNEQFF.